This T cell receptor (beta chain) was profiled in a study of blood T cell repertoires in COVID-19. CDR3 length equals 13 residues. Germline V gene lookup returns CDR1 SGHRS and CDR2 YFSETQ. Trimming removed 0 bases at V and 1 base at J, with 4 bases between. Using immunoSEQ multiplex PCR, the repertoire was profiled, and TCRdb retains in-frame clones only, with some absent. Here the sample spans about 320,000 clones, more than 90% being singletons. This receptor was identified in a woman aged 25 to 39 who had been exposed to COVID-19. The sequencing input was PBMCs or T cells enriched from blood (not recorded which). The chain combines TRBV5-1 with TRBJ1-1, with D unclear. CDR3 loop: CASSLGENTEAFF. CDR3 nucleotides: TGCGCCAGCAGCTTGGGAGAGAACACTGAAGCTTTCTTT.